This TCR beta chain was sequenced during a study of shared clonotypes between healthy human individuals. Across the whole study: CD8 memory received one plate per donor, CD8 naive two, CD4 memory three and CD4 naive three.

Profiled with immunoSEQ multiplex PCR; TCRdb holds only in-frame clones, not every one. Of about 2.4 million clones listed, approximately 92% are singletons. The CDR3 has 15 residues. Germline CDR1 and CDR2: SQVTM and ANQGSEA. Trimming took 7 bases from V and 5 from J, leaving 22 bases between them. With regard to this clone: Its antigen remains unknown.

General study results and limits: Naive CD4 clonotypes overlapped across several donors at approximately 4.5%.

This receptor was taken from a man aged 18 to 30 in good health. This chain uses TRBV29-1 with TRBJ2-3, with D perhaps TRBD2 (6 bases). The sequenced material came from naive CD4+ T cells sorted from blood. The sample's subset: CD45RA+ positively selected. The CDR3 spells CSGGRASLGGDTQYF. In nucleotides, the CDR3 is TGCAGCGGGGGTAGGGCCTCCCTGGGGGGAGATACGCAGTATTTT.